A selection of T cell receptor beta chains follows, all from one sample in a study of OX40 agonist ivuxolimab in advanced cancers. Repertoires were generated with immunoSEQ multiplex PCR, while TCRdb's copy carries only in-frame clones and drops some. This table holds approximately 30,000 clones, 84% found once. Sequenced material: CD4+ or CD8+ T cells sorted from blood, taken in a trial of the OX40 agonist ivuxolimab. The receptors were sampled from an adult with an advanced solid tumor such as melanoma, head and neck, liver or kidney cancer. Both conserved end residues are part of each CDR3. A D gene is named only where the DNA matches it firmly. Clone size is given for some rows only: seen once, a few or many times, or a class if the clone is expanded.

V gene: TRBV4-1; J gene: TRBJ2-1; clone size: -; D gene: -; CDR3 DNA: TGCGCCAGCAGCCAAGATCAGCCGGGGGAGCAGTTCTTC; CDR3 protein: CASSQDQPGEQFF
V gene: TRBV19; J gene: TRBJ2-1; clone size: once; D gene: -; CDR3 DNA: TGTGCCAGTAGTATTTCGGGATCCTACAATGAGCAGTTCTTC; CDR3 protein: CASSISGSYNEQFF
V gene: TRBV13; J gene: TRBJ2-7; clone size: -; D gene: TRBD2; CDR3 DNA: TGTGCCAGCAGCCCCTCTAGCGGGAGCTCCTACGAGCAGTACTTC; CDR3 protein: CASSPSSGSSYEQYF
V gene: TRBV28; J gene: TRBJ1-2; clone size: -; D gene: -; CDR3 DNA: TGTGCCAGCAGTTTGGGGGGGAGTGGCGATGGCTACACCTTC; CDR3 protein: CASSLGGSGDGYTF
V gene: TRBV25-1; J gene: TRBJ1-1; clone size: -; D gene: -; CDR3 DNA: TGTGCCAGCAGTGGGCAGGGTTGGACTGAAGCTTTCTTT; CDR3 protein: CASSGQGWTEAFF
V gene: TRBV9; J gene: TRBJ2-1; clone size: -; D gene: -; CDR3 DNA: TGTGCCAGCAGTGACAGTCTCTACAATGAGCAGTTCTTC; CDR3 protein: CASSDSLYNEQFF
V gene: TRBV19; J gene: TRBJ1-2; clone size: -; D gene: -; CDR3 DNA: TGTGCCAGTAGTACTGGGGTGGCCAACTATGGCTACACCTTC; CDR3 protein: CASSTGVANYGYTF
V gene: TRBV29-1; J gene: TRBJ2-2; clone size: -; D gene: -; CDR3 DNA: TGCAGCGTTGAGGGGGGCACCGGGGAGCTGTTTTTT; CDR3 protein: CSVEGGTGELFF
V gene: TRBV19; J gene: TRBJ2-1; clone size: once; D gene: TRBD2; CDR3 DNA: TGTGCCAGCAGGATCGCGGGGGTTAGCGGGAGGAGCTCCTACAATGAGCAGTTCTTC; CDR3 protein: CASRIAGVSGRSSYNEQFF
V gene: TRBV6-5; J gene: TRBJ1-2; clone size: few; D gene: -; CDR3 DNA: TGTGCCAGCAGTCGTCAGGGTGGTGTGGTCTATGGCTACACCTTC; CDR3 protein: CASSRQGGVVYGYTF
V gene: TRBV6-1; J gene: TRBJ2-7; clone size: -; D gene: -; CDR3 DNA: TGTGCCAGCAGTGAAATAGGGGGATCGGTCTACGAGCAGTACTTC; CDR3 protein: CASSEIGGSVYEQYF
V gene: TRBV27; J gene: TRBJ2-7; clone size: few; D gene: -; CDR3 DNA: TGTGCCAGCAGTCCCGGGACATATGCCGACGAGCAGTACTTC; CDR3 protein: CASSPGTYADEQYF
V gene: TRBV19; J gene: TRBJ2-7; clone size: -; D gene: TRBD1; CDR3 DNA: TGTGCCAGTAGCGCCGGGACAGGGGGCGGCAGGTACGAGCAGTACTTC; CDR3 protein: CASSAGTGGGRYEQYF
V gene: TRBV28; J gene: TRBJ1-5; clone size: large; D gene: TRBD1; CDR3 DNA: TGTGCCAGCAGTCCTGGACAGGGTTGGCATTTT; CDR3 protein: CASSPGQGWHF
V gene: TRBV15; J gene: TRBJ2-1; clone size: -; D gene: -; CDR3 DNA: TGTGCCACCAGCAGAGAAGTGAGGACCCGTCGGGACAATGAGCAGTTCTTC; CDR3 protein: CATSREVRTRRDNEQFF
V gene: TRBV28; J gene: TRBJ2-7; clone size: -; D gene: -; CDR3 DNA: TGTGCCAGCAGTTCGGCCCAGGGGACCTACGAGCAGTACTTC; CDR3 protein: CASSSAQGTYEQYF
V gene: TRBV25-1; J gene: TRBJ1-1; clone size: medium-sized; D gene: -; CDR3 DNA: TGTGCCAGCAGTGAGGCGGGCGCTGAAGCTTTCTTT; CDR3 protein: CASSEAGAEAFF
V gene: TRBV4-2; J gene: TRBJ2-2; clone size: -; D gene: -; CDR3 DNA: TGTGCCAGCAGCCAATCCTCGGATACCGGGGAGCTGTTTTTT; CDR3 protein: CASSQSSDTGELFF
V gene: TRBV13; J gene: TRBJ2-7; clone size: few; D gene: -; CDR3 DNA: TGTGCCAGCAGCTCCCTCTCGACCGATTATACCTACGAGCAGTACTTC; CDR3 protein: CASSSLSTDYTYEQYF
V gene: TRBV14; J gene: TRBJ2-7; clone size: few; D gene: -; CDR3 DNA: TGTGCCAGCAGCCAAGTTGACAGCTACGAGCAGTACTTC; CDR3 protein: CASSQVDSYEQYF
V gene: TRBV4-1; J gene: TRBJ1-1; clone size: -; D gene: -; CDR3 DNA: TGCGCCAGCAGCCAATATGGGGCCCGGGACACTGAAGCTTTCTTT; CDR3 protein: CASSQYGARDTEAFF
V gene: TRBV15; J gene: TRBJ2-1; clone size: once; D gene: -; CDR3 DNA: TGTGCCACCAAAGGATACGAGGGGCGGAATGAGCAGTTCTTC; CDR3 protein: CATKGYEGRNEQFF
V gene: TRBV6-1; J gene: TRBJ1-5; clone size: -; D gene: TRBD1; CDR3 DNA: TGTGCCAGCAGTCCGGGACAGCAAAATCAGCCCCAGCATTTT; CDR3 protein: CASSPGQQNQPQHF
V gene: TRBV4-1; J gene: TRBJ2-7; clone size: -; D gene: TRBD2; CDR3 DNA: TGCGCCAGCAGCCTGGGACTAGCGGCGTACGAGCAGTACTTT; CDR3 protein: CASSLGLAAYEQYF
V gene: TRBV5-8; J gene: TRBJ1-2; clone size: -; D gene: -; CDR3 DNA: TGTGCCAGCAGCTTCGTCATCCTACGAGCTAACTATGGCTACACCTTC; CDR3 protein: CASSFVILRANYGYTF
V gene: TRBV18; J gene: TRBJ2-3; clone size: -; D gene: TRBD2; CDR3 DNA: TGTGCCAGCTCACCGACTAGCGGGGGGCCCACAGATACGCAGTATTTT; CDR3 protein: CASSPTSGGPTDTQYF
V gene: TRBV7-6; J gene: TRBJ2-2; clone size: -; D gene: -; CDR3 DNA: TGTGCCAGCAGCTTAGGGGGGGCCGGGGAGCTGTTTTTT; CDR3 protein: CASSLGGAGELFF
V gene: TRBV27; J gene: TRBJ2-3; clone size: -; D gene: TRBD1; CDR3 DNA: TGTGCCAGCAGTCCCTTAGGACAGGGCTTGGGAGATACGCAGTATTTT; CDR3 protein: CASSPLGQGLGDTQYF
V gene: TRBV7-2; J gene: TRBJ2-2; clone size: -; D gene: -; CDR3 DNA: TGTGCCAGCAACCAGGGGCCCTATGCGAACACCGGGGAGCTGTTTTTT; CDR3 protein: CASNQGPYANTGELFF
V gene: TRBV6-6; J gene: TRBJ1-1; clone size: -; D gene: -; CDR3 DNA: TGTGCCACACACCCCGGGAACACTGAAGCTTTCTTT; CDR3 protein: CATHPGNTEAFF
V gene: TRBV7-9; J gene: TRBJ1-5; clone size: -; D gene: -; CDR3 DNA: TGTGCCAGCAGCTTAAGCGGTGGTAATCAGCCCCAGCATTTT; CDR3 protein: CASSLSGGNQPQHF
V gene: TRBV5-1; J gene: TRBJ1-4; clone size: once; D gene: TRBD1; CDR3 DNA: TGCGCCAGCAGCCTCTGGGGGACAGAGAATGAAAAACTGTTTTTT; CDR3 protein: CASSLWGTENEKLFF
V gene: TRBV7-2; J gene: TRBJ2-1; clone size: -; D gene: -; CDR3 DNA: TGTGCCAGCAGCCTAACAGGGTTCAATGAGCAGTTCTTC; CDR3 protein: CASSLTGFNEQFF
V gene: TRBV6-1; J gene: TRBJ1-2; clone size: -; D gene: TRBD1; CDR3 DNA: TGTGCCAGCAACCCTGGACAGGGGTTTCGCTATGGCTACACCTTC; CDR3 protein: CASNPGQGFRYGYTF
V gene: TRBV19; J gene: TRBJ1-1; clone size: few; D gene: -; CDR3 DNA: TGTGCCAGTAGCGCGGCGTCCAGGGGGAACACTGAAGCTTTCTTT; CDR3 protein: CASSAASRGNTEAFF
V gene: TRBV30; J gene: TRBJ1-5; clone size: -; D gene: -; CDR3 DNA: TGTGCCTGGGACACAGGGTACGGCAATCAGCCCCAGCATTTT; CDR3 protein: CAWDTGYGNQPQHF
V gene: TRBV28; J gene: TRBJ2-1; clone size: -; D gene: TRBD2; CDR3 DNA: TGTGCCAGCAGTTTGGGGGACTGGGCTAGCGGGAGAGGGTACAATGAGCAGTTCTTC; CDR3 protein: CASSLGDWASGRGYNEQFF
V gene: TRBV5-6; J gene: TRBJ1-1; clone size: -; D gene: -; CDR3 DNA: TGTGCCAGCAGCTTTCCGTTTGTGGGGACTGAAGCTTTCTTT; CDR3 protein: CASSFPFVGTEAFF
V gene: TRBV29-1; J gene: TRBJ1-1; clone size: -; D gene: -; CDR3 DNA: TGCAGCGTTGGGAGGGACACTGAAGCTTTCTTT; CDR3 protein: CSVGRDTEAFF
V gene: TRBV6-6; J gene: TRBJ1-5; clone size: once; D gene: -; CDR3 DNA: TGTGCCAGCAGTGCTTTGAGCCCCAATCAGCCCCAGCATTTT; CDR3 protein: CASSALSPNQPQHF
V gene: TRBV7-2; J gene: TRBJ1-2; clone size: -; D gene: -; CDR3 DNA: TGTGCCAGCAGCAGACAGGTCGGGGGCTTAAATGGCTACACCTTC; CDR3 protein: CASSRQVGGLNGYTF
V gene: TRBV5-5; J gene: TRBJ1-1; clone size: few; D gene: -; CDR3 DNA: TGTGCCAGCAGCCCGGACATGAACACTGAAGCTTTCTTT; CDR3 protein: CASSPDMNTEAFF
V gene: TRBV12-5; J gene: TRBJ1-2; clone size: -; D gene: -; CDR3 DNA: TGTGCTAGTGGCACACAGGGAAGTCTTTATGGCTACACCTTC; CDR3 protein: CASGTQGSLYGYTF
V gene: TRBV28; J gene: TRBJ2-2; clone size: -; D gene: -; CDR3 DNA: TGTGCCAGCAATGAAAACACCGGGGAGCTGTTTTTT; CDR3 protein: CASNENTGELFF
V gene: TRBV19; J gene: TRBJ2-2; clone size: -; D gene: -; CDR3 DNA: TGTGCCAGTAGCAAAGTGCGCGAGGACAACGGGGAGCTGTTTTTT; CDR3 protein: CASSKVREDNGELFF
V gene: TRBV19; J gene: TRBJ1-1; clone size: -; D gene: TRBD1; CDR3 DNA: TGTGCCAGTAACACCGGGACAGCTGGGACTGAAGCTTTCTTT; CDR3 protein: CASNTGTAGTEAFF
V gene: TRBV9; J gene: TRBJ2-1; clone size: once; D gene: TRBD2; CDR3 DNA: TGTGCCAGCAGCACCATAGCGGGGGCCCGTGCCAATGAGCAGTTCTTC; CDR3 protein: CASSTIAGARANEQFF
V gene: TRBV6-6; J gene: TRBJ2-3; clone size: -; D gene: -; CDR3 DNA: TGTGCCAGCAGTCGCCTTGACAGGCACAGCACAGATACGCAGTATTTT; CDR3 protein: CASSRLDRHSTDTQYF